This TCR beta chain was captured in a study of post-analysis software for immune sequencing data. Study results and limitations: TRBV5-6, TRBV5-1 and TRBV20-1 belonged to a set of roughly five TRBV segments that were more frequent in patients than controls. The normalized Chao1 diversity of multiple sclerosis patients was significantly lower than that of controls.

A word on this clonotype: The antigen remains undetermined.

Presence of unique molecular identifiers characterized the TCR beta cDNA libraries. From the PCR reads, TCRdb called clonotypes with MiXCR, one entry per CDR3 protein. The sample lists about 430,000 distinct CDR3 sequences, 39% seen once, with less than 8% in the top ten. After removal of 2 bases from V and 0 bases from J, the junction contained 9 bases not matched to a gene. CDR3 size: 17 residues. Germline CDR1 is DFQATT and CDR2 is SNEGSKA (reference sequence). Sequenced sample: blood. This clonotype was obtained from a girl aged 2-9 years with multiple sclerosis. The chain employs TRBV20-1 and TRBJ2-7; 11 positions agree with TRBD2. The CDR3 DNA reads TGCAGTGCTAGATTCACTAGCGGGAGCGGATCCTCCTACGAGCAGTACTTC. It translates to CSARFTSGSGSSYEQYF.